The T cell receptor (beta chain) described here comes from a study of blood T cell repertoires in COVID-19. Study information: The analysed material was cDNA or gDNA that came from T cells, B-cell-depleted T cells, or PBMCs.

TCRdb's copy holds only in-frame clones and misses some; the assay was immunoSEQ multiplex PCR. Altogether just over 300,000 clones are present, 70% to 90% being singletons, with the ten largest covering less than 2.5%. The CDR3 runs 13 residues. From germline, CDR1 is LGHDT and CDR2 YNNKEL (reference sequence). V was pared by 1 base and J by 6 bases, with 10 bases between. The gene calls are TRBV3-1 (or the pseudogene TRBV3-2) and TRBJ2-7, with D possibly matching TRBD2 (5 bases). The sequencing input was PBMCs or T cells enriched from blood (not recorded which). This TCR came from a man in his thirties or forties who had recovered from COVID-19. The CDR3 bases are TGTGCCAGCAGCCAAGTGAAGGCGGGCGAGCAGTACTTC. It yields the protein CASSQVKAGEQYF.